The 29 T cell receptor beta chains listed next were all sequenced from one sample in a study of CXCR3-negative and CXCR3-positive naive CD8 T cells. Points from the study as a whole: Researchers report that CXCR3-positive naive cells carry more hydrophobic TRB CDR3s than CXCR3-negative naive cells.

These receptors lack a known antigen. Preparation of TRB cDNA libraries relied on 5' RACE carrying UMI labels. TCRdb processed the 5' RACE reads again and assigns one entry to each CDR3 protein, with no DNA. In total, the table holds about 7,000 distinct CDR3 sequences. The sample was naive CXCR3+ CD8+ T cells from blood. The subset: CD45RO-CCR7+CD27+CD95- naive CD8+ T cells expressing CXCR3 (TNR3+). The receptors stem from a human donor in good health. Some clones in this sample may be carry-over from other donors' samples.

V gene TRBV11-2 combines with J gene TRBJ2-7; TCRdb's assignment of TRBD1 cannot be checked, as there is no DNA. CDR3 length equals 14 residues. The germline V gene has CDR1 SGHAT and CDR2 FQNNGV. CDR3 loop: CASSFGTGAREQYF.

This sequence joins TRBV21-1 and TRBJ2-1; the D call of TRBD2 rests on TCRdb alone, since no DNA is present to check it. TRBV21-1 counts as a pseudogene. The length of the CDR3 is 16 residues. The CDR3 loop is CASSTGTSGRIDEQFF.

This sequence joins TRBV29-1 and TRBJ2-1; with no DNA, the TCRdb D assignment of TRBD2 cannot be verified. Germline V lookup: CDR1 SQVTM, CDR2 ANQGSEA. CDR3 length equals 12 residues. The CDR3 sequence: CSVTQDEYNEQF.

This chain links TRBV6-5 with TRBJ1-2; TCRdb returns TRBD1, unconfirmable since there is no DNA. CDR3 length: 13 residues. Germline V gene sequence: CDR1 MNHEY, CDR2 SVGAGI. CDR3 residues: CASSYGTDYGYTF.

The chain has TRBV4-3 and TRBJ1-1; TCRdb picks TRBD1, but there is no DNA to check that call. The germline V gene encodes CDR1 LGHNA and CDR2 YSLEER. This CDR3 is built from 15 residues. This CDR3 reads CASSQMTGLGTEAFF.

This chain connects TRBV29-1 to TRBJ1-1. Germline CDR1 and CDR2: SQVTM and ANQGSEA. The CDR3 runs to 12 residues. The CDR3 protein is CSVDQSGTEAFF.

By frequency, this clonotype is medium-sized. J is TRBJ2-7 and V is TRBV25-1; as DNA is missing, the TRBD1 call by TCRdb cannot be tested. Per germline, CDR1 MGHDK and CDR2 SYGVNS. The CDR3 is made up of 13 amino acids. The CDR3 loop is CASSLSGAYEQYF.

The chain combines TRBV10-3 with TRBJ2-6; without DNA, the TCRdb call of TRBD2 cannot be checked. The CDR3 spans 16 residues. Germline lookup yields CDR1 ENHRY and CDR2 SYGVKD. This CDR3 is CAISDSPRSGANVLTF.

This rearrangement joins TRBV11-2 to TRBJ2-5; TCRdb reports TRBD2, a call that lacks DNA to check it against. CDR1 and CDR2 from the germline V gene are SGHAT and FQNNGV. The CDR3 is made up of 11 amino acids. The CDR3 reads CASSLGLAKYF.

This clonotype is identified as medium-sized from frequency. The chain has TRBV7-2 and TRBJ2-7. Germline lookup yields CDR1 SGHTA and CDR2 FQGNSA. This CDR3 has 14 residues. This chain's CDR3 is CASSYDRSSYEQYF.

This chain links TRBV5-1 with TRBJ2-3; TCRdb's D call of TRBD1 is untestable without DNA. Germline V gene sequence: CDR1 SGHRS, CDR2 YFSETQ. CDR3 size: 15 residues. The CDR3 sequence is CASSLVGGRTDTQYF.

This chain joins TRBV27 and TRBJ2-7; TCRdb's assignment of TRBD1 cannot be checked, as there is no DNA. This CDR3 has 13 amino acids. Germline-derived CDR1 and CDR2 are MNHEY and SMNVEV (reference sequence). The CDR3 sequence is CASSFSWGHEQYF.

By frequency, this clonotype registers medium-sized. This chain connects TRBV25-1 to TRBJ2-6; absent DNA, TCRdb's TRBD1 call cannot be checked. This CDR3 contains 17 residues. From germline, CDR1 is MGHDK and CDR2 SYGVNS. CDR3: CASSETGVGFGANVLTF. Looking up the rest from reference TRBV25-1 and TRBJ2-6 gives the full variable domain: EADIYQTPRYLVIGTGKKITLECSQTMGHDKMYWYQQDPGMELHLIHYSYGVNSTEKGDLSSESTVSRIRTEHFPLTLESARPSHTSQYLCASSETGVGFGANVLTFGAGSRLTVL.

This chain uses TRBV12-3 or TRBV12-4 with TRBJ2-7; as DNA is missing, the TRBD1 call by TCRdb cannot be tested. The CDR3 has 12 residues. The CDR3 loop reads CASSWDDYEQYF.

V is TRBV19 and J is TRBJ2-1; TCRdb designates TRBD2, a call that cannot be tested without DNA. Germline values: CDR1 LNHDA, CDR2 SQIVND (reference sequence). There are 14 residues in the CDR3. The chain's CDR3 is CASAGLAGYNEQFF.

By frequency, this clonotype is medium-sized (0.01 to 0.1%). CDR3 sequence reads: CSVVTGDSNQPQHF. The V and J genes are TRBV29-1 and TRBJ1-5; TCRdb names TRBD1, which stays unverified in the absence of DNA. The CDR3 has 14 amino acids. Per the germline V gene, CDR1 is SQVTM and CDR2 is ANQGSEA.

The genes are TRBV21-1 and TRBJ1-6; TCRdb lists TRBD1, though no DNA is available to test this call. TRBV21-1 is tagged as a pseudogene. The CDR3 loop spans 14 amino acids. The CDR3 here is CASSTGTGSSPLHF.

J is TRBJ1-1 and V is TRBV4-2. Germline CDR1 LGHNA, CDR2 YNFKEQ. The CDR3 contains 14 residues. CDR3 sequence reads: CASSQDGPVTEAFF.

V is TRBV4-1 and J is TRBJ2-1; there is no DNA to check the TCRdb D call of TRBD1. Germline V CDR1 and CDR2: MGHRA, YSYEKL. The CDR3 sequence is 15 residues long. CDR3 protein: CASSQGGLGYNEQFF.

According to its frequency, this clonotype is medium-sized. The chain carries TRBV28 and TRBJ2-5; as DNA is missing, the TRBD1 call by TCRdb cannot be tested. The CDR3 length is 15 residues. Germline V gives CDR1 MDHEN, CDR2 SYDVKM. The CDR3 loop reads CASSLTGPVRETQYF.

Judged by frequency, this clonotype is medium-sized. This chain connects TRBV5-5 to TRBJ2-7; as DNA is missing, the TRBD1 call by TCRdb cannot be tested. In germline, CDR1 is SGHKS, CDR2 YYEKEE (reference sequence). CDR3 length: 14 residues. CDR3 loop: CASSFQGPAYEQYF.

The gene calls are TRBV6-2 or TRBV6-3 and TRBJ2-1; TCRdb selects TRBD2, and the lack of DNA leaves this call unchecked. The CDR3 has 14 residues. Germline V gene lookup returns CDR1 MNHEY and CDR2 SVGEGT. CDR3 region: CASERENSLNEQFF.

According to its frequency, this clonotype is medium-sized. V gene TRBV5-1 combines with J gene TRBJ2-7; TCRdb's assignment of TRBD1 cannot be checked, as there is no DNA. Germline V gene data show CDR1 as SGHRS and CDR2 as YFSETQ. The CDR3 length is 16 residues. The CDR3 protein is CASSWNTRSLPYEQYF.

The chain joins TRBV29-1 to TRBJ2-7; TCRdb proposes TRBD1, but this gene call is untestable without DNA. CDR1 is SQVTM and CDR2 is ANQGSEA in the germline V gene. The CDR3 is 14 amino acids. The CDR3 loop is CSVEDVGGQYEQYF.

The J gene is TRBJ2-3, the V gene TRBV4-1; the D call from TCRdb, TRBD1, cannot be confirmed without DNA. Germline lookup yields CDR1 MGHRA and CDR2 YSYEKL. CDR3 length equals 15 residues. CDR3: CASSQDWGRSDTQYF.

CDR3: CASSGRYEQYF. The rearrangement uses TRBV25-1 and TRBJ2-7. Germline V gene data show CDR1 as MGHDK and CDR2 as SYGVNS. The CDR3 is made up of 11 amino acids.

The rearrangement uses TRBV29-1 and TRBJ2-7; TCRdb picks TRBD1, but there is no DNA to check that call. The CDR3 covers 13 residues. The germline CDR1 and CDR2 sequences are SQVTM and ANQGSEA. CDR3: CSVSTGISYEQYF.

This clonotype ranks as medium-sized in terms of frequency. The V gene is TRBV2, the J gene TRBJ2-1; no DNA is available, so the TRBD1 call from TCRdb remains unchecked. Germline CDR1 and CDR2: SNHLY and FYNNEI. The length of the CDR3 is 14 residues. The CDR3 reads CAILKRTGLNEQFF.

This clonotype is called medium-sized based on its frequency. The chain combines TRBV7-9 with TRBJ1-1. Germline V lookup: CDR1 SEHNR, CDR2 FQNEAQ (reference sequence). The CDR3 totals 15 residues. This CDR3 reads CASSLGALPNTEAFF.